This T cell receptor beta chain was identified during a study of T-cell memory formation after mild COVID-19. Looking at the study overall: Largely, the TCR clusters proved donor specific.

Constant-segment-primed 5'RACE gave TCR alpha and TCR beta cDNA libraries with sample barcodes and UMIs. Each CDR3 protein is one row after TCRdb ran MiXCR on the 5' RACE reads. Altogether around 190,000 distinct CDR3 sequences are present, under 20% being singletons, with the ten largest covering 3.9%. Study results and caveats: Later expanders leaned CD4+, whereas clones that contracted between day 15 and 85 were balanced CD4/CD8. CD4+ clones that contracted lay mainly in CM and EM; CD8+ ones lay in EMRA.

Of note for this clonotype: What it binds is not known.

The specimen sequenced was PBMCs or a T cell subset sorted from them (not recorded which). The receptor was isolated from a man aged 18-30 years who had mild COVID-19 (a few samples of this study predate the infection). Cell type and time point are not known.

CDR3 DNA sequence: TGTGCCAGCAGTTACGGCAGGGGGAATCAGCCCCAGCATTTT. It is translated as CASSYGRGNQPQHF. The rearrangement links TRBV6-6 to TRBJ1-5, with 7 bases aligning to TRBD1. This CDR3 contains 14 residues. Germline CDR1 and CDR2: MNHNY and SVGAGI (reference sequence). The ends lost 2 bases at V and 4 bases at J; junction bases unmatched: 2.